The rows below give T cell receptor beta chains drawn from one sample of a study of T cells after yellow fever vaccination. TCRdb redid the calling of the 5' RACE reads with MiXCR, one entry per CDR3 protein. This sample has tens of thousands of distinct CDR3 sequences, with 7.5% to 8% found just once. The sample consisted of CD8+ T cells sorted from PBMCs, taken on the day of the yellow fever booster vaccination. The receptors come from a man aged 25-40 years who received the YFV17D yellow fever vaccine. CDR3s include the opening cysteine and the closing phenylalanine or tryptophan. D genes are given only for firm matches. Clone size is stated in some rows and not others, as once, few, many or a class when expanded.

d_call	j_call	clone_size	v_call	cdr3_aa	cdr3_nt
NA	TRBJ2-1	NA	TRBV30	CAWNRDLSYNEQFF	TGTGCCTGGAACAGGGACCTCTCCTACAATGAGCAGTTCTTC
NA	TRBJ2-7	NA	TRBV28	CASSTLSYEQYF	TGTGCCAGCAGCACCTTATCCTACGAGCAGTACTTC
NA	TRBJ2-1	NA	TRBV2	CASSVFDHEQFF	TGTGCCAGCAGTGTGTTTGACCATGAGCAGTTCTTC
TRBD2	TRBJ2-1	many	TRBV4-3	CASSQPGLAGGIEQFF	TGCGCCAGCAGCCAGCCCGGACTAGCGGGAGGGATTGAGCAGTTCTTC
TRBD1	TRBJ2-1	many	TRBV7-2	CASSRLDRAYNEQFF	TGTGCCAGCAGTCGCCTGGACAGGGCCTACAATGAGCAGTTCTTC
NA	TRBJ1-1	few	TRBV25-1	CASSASSGGATEAFF	TGTGCCAGCAGTGCCTCCTCAGGCGGGGCGACTGAAGCTTTCTTT
NA	TRBJ2-1	NA	TRBV7-9	CASSPMLEQFF	TGTGCCAGCAGCCCGATGCTTGAGCAGTTCTTC
TRBD1	TRBJ2-6	NA	TRBV6-5	CASSYSGQSNVLTF	TGTGCCAGCAGTTACTCGGGACAGTCCAACGTCCTGACTTTC
NA	TRBJ2-7	few	TRBV4-3	CASSQDHSSYEQYF	TGCGCCAGCAGCCAAGACCACAGCTCCTACGAGCAGTACTTC
NA	TRBJ2-3	few	TRBV13	CASSAQGSSSTDTQYF	TGTGCCAGCAGCGCCCAGGGTTCTTCTAGCACAGATACGCAGTATTTT